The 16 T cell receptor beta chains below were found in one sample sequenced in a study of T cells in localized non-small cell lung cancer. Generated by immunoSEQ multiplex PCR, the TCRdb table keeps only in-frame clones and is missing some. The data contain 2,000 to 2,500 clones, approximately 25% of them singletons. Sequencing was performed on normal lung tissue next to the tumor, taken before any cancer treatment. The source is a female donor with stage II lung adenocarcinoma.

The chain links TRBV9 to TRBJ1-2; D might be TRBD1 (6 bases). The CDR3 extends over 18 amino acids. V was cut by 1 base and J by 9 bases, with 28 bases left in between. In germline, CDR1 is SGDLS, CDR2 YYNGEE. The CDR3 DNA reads TGTGCCAGCAGCGTATCCCCGAAACTGACAGGTTGGAGTGGTCGCTACACCTTC. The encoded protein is CASSVSPKLTGWSGRYTF. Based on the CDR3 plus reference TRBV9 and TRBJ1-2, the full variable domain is DSGVTQTPKHLITATGQRVTLRCSPRSGDLSVYWYQQSLDQGLQFLIQYYNGEERAKGNILERFSAQQFPDLHSELNLSSLELGDSALYFCASSVSPKLTGWSGRYTFGSGTRLTVV.

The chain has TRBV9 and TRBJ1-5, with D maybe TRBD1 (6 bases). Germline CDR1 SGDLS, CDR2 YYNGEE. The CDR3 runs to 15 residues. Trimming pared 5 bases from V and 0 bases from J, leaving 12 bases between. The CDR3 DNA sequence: TGTGCCAGCAGGTCCGGGACAATTAGCAATCAGCCCCAGCATTTT. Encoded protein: CASRSGTISNQPQHF.

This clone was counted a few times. In nucleotides, the CDR3 is TGTGCCAGCTCGGGGGGGACGGTCTATAACGAGCAGTACTTC. Encoded protein: CASSGGTVYNEQYF. The chain carries TRBV18 and TRBJ2-7; 7 nucleotides align to TRBD2. CDR3 length equals 14 residues. Germline V gene data show CDR1 as KGHSH and CDR2 as LQKENI. V dropped 6 bases and J dropped 5; count of bases not matched to a gene: 10. Supplemented by reference TRBV18 and TRBJ2-7, the full variable domain reads NAGVMQNPRHLVRRRGQEARLRCSPMKGHSHVYWYRQLPEEGLKFMVYLQKENIIDESGMPKERFSAEFPKEGPSILRIQQVVRGDSAAYFCASSGGTVYNEQYFGPGTRLTVT.

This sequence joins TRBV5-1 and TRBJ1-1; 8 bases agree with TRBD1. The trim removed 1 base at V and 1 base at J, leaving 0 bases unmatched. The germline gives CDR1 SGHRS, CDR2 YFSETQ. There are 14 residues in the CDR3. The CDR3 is CASSLQGANTEAFF. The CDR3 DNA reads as TGCGCCAGCAGCTTGCAGGGGGCGAACACTGAAGCTTTCTTT.

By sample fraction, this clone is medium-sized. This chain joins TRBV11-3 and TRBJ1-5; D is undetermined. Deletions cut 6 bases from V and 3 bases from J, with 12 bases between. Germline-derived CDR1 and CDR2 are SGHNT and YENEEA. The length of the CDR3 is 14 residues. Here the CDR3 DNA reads TGTGCCAGCAGTTACGACGGAATCAATCAGCCCCAGCATTTT. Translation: CASSYDGINQPQHF.

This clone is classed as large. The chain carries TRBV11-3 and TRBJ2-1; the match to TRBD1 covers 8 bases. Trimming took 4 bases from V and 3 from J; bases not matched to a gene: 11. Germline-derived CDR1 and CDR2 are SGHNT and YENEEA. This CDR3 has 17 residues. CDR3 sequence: CASSSGTPGTGYNEQFF. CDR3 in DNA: TGTGCCAGCAGCTCGGGGACTCCCGGGACAGGCTACAATGAGCAGTTCTTC.

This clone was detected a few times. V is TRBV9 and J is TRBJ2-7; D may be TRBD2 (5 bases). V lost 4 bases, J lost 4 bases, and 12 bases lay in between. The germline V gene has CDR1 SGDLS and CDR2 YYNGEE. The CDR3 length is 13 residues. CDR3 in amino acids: CASSPDGVYEQYF. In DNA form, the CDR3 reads TGTGCCAGCAGCCCAGACGGGGTTTACGAGCAGTACTTC. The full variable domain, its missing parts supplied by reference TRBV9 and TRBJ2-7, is DSGVTQTPKHLITATGQRVTLRCSPRSGDLSVYWYQQSLDQGLQFLIQYYNGEERAKGNILERFSAQQFPDLHSELNLSSLELGDSALYFCASSPDGVYEQYFGPGTRLTVT.

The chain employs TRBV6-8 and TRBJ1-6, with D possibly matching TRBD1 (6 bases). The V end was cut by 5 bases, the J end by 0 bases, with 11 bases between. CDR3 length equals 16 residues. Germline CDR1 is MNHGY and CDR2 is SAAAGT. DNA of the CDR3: TGTGCCAGCAGTGAGGGGGACGGCTCCTATAATTCACCCCTCCACTTT. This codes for CASSEGDGSYNSPLHF.

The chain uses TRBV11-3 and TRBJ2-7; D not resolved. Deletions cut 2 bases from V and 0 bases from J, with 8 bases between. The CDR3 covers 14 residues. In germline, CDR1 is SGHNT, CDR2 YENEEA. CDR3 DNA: TGTGCCAGCAGCTTAATGGCGAGCTCCTACGAGCAGTACTTC. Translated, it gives CASSLMASSYEQYF.

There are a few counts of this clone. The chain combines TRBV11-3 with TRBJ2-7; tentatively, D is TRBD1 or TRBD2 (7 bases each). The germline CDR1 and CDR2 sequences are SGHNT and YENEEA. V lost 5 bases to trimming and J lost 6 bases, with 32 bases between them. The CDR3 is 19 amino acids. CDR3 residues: CASSPRYPLTGPVAGEQYF. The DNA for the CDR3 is TGTGCCAGCAGCCCCCGCTACCCGCTGACAGGGCCTGTAGCGGGCGAGCAGTACTTC.

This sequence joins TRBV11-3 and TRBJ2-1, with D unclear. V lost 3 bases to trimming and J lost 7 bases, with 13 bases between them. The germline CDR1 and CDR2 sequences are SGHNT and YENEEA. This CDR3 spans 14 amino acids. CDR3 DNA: TGTGCCAGCAGCTTCCCTCGGACCCCAAATGAGCAGTTCTTC. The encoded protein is CASSFPRTPNEQFF.

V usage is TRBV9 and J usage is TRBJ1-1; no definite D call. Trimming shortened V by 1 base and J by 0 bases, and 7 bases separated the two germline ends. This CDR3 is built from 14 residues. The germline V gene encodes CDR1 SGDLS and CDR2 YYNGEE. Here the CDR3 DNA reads TGTGCCAGCAGCGTAAGGTCCCTGAACACTGAAGCTTTCTTT. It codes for CASSVRSLNTEAFF.

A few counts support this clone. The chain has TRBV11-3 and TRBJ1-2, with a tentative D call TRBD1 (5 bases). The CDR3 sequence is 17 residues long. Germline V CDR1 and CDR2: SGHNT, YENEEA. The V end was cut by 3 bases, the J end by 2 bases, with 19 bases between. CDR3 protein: CASSFRPGTLENYGYTF. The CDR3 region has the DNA TGTGCCAGCAGCTTCAGGCCCGGGACCCTAGAAAACTATGGCTACACCTTC.

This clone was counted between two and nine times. The CDR3 loop is CASSARSGPAFF. CDR3 DNA: TGTGCCAGTAGTGCCAGGTCCGGACCAGCTTTCTTT. The chain carries TRBV19 and TRBJ1-1; D is uncertain. Trimming cost V 5 bases and J 10 bases, with 14 bases left between them. Germline-derived CDR1 and CDR2 are LNHDA and SQIVND (reference sequence). This CDR3 region has 12 residues.

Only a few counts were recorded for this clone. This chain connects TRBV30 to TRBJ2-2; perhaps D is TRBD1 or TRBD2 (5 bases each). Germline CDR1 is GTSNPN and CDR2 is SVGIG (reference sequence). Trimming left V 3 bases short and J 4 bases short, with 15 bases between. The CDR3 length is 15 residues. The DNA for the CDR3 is TGTGCCTGGAGGGGGGACCAGGTTACCACCGGGGAGCTGTTTTTT. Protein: CAWRGDQVTTGELFF.

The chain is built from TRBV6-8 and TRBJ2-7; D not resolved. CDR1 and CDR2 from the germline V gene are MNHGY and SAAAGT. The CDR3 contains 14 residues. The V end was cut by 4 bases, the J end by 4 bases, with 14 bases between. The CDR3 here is CASSSIGMGYEQYF. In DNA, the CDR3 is TGTGCCAGCAGTTCCATAGGGATGGGATACGAGCAGTACTTC.